This passage covers 27 T cell receptor beta chains from one sample sequenced in a study of response to subunit inactivated influenza vaccine. TCRdb re-called the RT-PCR reads through MiXCR, storing one row per CDR3 protein. Counted here are more than 200,000 distinct CDR3 sequences, 9.5% to 15% occurring once; the ten biggest clones make up about 8%. The specimen was non-naive T cells sorted from PBMCs, collected 14 to 15 days before vaccination. These receptors were collected from a man between 50 and 59 years old who received an inactivated influenza vaccine.

There are many counts of this clonotype. The genes are TRBV7-2 and TRBJ2-2; 7 bases agree with TRBD2. Germline V gene lookup returns CDR1 SGHTA and CDR2 FQGNSA. The CDR3 has 16 amino acids. The trim removed 5 bases at V and 3 bases at J, leaving 9 bases unmatched. The CDR3, as DNA: TGTGCCAGCAGCCCGCGGCGGGAGAGGTACACCGGGGAGCTGTTTTTT. Amino acids: CASSPRRERYTGELFF.

The V call is TRBV12-3 or TRBV12-4, the J call TRBJ2-1, with a weak D call TRBD2 (5 bases). V lost 3 bases and J 3 bases, leaving 12 bases between the germline ends. The length of the CDR3 is 15 residues. CDR3 coding DNA: TGTGCCAGCAGTTTCTCGGGGTCCGACTACAATGAGCAGTTCTTC. Translating gives CASSFSGSDYNEQFF.

This clonotype was found a few times. The V gene is TRBV5-5, the J gene TRBJ1-6; D perhaps matches TRBD1 (6 bases). The CDR3 consists of 16 residues. CDR1 and CDR2 from the germline V gene are SGHKS and YYEKEE (reference sequence). V lost 4 bases and J 0 bases, leaving 11 bases between the germline ends. The CDR3 nucleotides are TGTGCCAGCAGCCTCCGACAGGACTCCTATAATTCACCCCTCCACTTT. Amino acids: CASSLRQDSYNSPLHF.

The chain combines TRBV3-1 with TRBJ2-5; no clear D. Germline CDR1 reads LGHDT; CDR2 reads YNNKEL (reference sequence). V gave up 0 bases and J gave up 3 bases, with 8 bases separating them. CDR3 length: 14 amino acids. The CDR3 nucleotides read TGTGCCAGCAGCCAAGAAGTGCAGAAAGAGACCCAGTACTTC. Protein product: CASSQEVQKETQYF.

The gene calls are TRBV12-3 or TRBV12-4 and TRBJ2-1; 12 bases align to TRBD2. J lost 1 base, V lost 6 bases, and 4 bases had no gene match. This CDR3 is 16 amino acids long. In DNA form, the CDR3 reads TGTGCCAGCAGACACACTAGCGGGAGGTCCTACAATGAGCAGTTCTTC. Translating gives CASRHTSGRSYNEQFF.

CDR3 protein: CSAREPQDFQETQYF. The CDR3, as DNA: TGCAGTGCTAGAGAACCCCAGGACTTCCAAGAGACCCAGTACTTC. J is TRBJ2-5 and V is TRBV20-1; the D gene is possibly TRBD2 (5 bases). The CDR3 totals 15 residues. Trimming took 0 bases from V and 1 from J, leaving 12 bases between them. Per germline, CDR1 DFQATT and CDR2 SNEGSKA (reference sequence).

The J gene is TRBJ2-5, the V gene TRBV5-5, with TRBD1 matching over 9 bases. The CDR3 has 15 residues. CDR1 and CDR2 (germline): SGHKS, YYEKEE (reference sequence). V gave up 0 bases and J gave up 5 bases; unmatched junction bases: 5. The CDR3 DNA is TGTGCCAGCAGCTTGGCGGGACAGGGCAGGGAGACCCAGTACTTC. Translating it yields CASSLAGQGRETQYF. Using reference TRBV5-5 and TRBJ2-5 for the parts outside the CDR3, the full variable domain is DAGVTQSPTHLIKTRGQQVTLRCSPISGHKSVSWYQQVLGQGPQFIFQYYEKEERGRGNFPDRFSARQFPNYSSELNVNALLLGDSALYLCASSLAGQGRETQYFGPGTRLLVL.

This rearrangement joins TRBV20-1 to TRBJ2-1, with TRBD2 identical over 8 bases. The CDR3 covers 16 residues. J gave up 6 bases and V 4 bases, and 14 bases lay outside the gene matches. Germline CDR1 reads DFQATT; CDR2 reads SNEGSKA (reference sequence). The chain's CDR3 is CSANPSGGAFGNEQFF. Written as DNA, the CDR3 is TGCAGTGCTAACCCTTCGGGGGGGGCCTTCGGCAATGAGCAGTTCTTC.

In its sample, this clonotype was seen a few times. The chain uses TRBV7-9 and TRBJ2-5; 7 bases map to TRBD2. The V gene's germline CDR1 is SEHNR and CDR2 FQNEAQ (reference sequence). This CDR3 is built from 17 residues. V trimming: 6 bases; J trimming: 5 bases; junction bases outside the gene matches: 18. For the CDR3, the DNA is TGTGCCAGCAGGAATGCGGGAGAACGGGGGGTAATTGAGACCCAGTACTTC. It yields the protein CASRNAGERGVIETQYF. The variable domain in full, with the rest retrieved from reference TRBV7-9 and TRBJ2-5, is DTGVSQNPRHKITKRGQNVTFRCDPISEHNRLYWYRQTLGQGPEFLTYFQNEAQLEKSRLLSDRFSAERPKGSFSTLEIQRTEQGDSAMYLCASRNAGERGVIETQYFGPGTRLLVL.

The sample holds many counts of this clonotype. CDR3 amino acids: CSAREGQGRSPLHF. Here the CDR3 DNA reads TGCAGTGCTAGAGAGGGACAGGGACGTTCACCCCTCCACTTT. V usage is TRBV20-1 and J usage is TRBJ1-6; 9 bases match TRBD1. The CDR3 consists of 14 residues. V was pared by 0 bases and J by 9 bases, with 3 bases of the junction left unmatched. Looked up from germline, CDR1 is DFQATT and CDR2 is SNEGSKA (reference sequence).

The rearrangement links TRBV10-3 to TRBJ2-7; tentatively, D is TRBD1 or TRBD2 (6 bases each). Trimming pared 10 bases from V and 2 bases from J, leaving 15 bases between. CDR1 and CDR2 (germline): ENHRY, SYGVKD. The CDR3 is made up of 13 amino acids. The CDR3 DNA reads TGTGCCACGGCTCCGGGGGCCACCTACGAGCAGTACTTC. Protein product: CATAPGATYEQYF.

V is TRBV19 and J is TRBJ1-2; D is unresolved. Germline lookup yields CDR1 LNHDA and CDR2 SQIVND (reference sequence). There are 14 residues in the CDR3. Trimming shortened V by 3 bases and J by 4 bases, and 12 bases separated the two germline ends. CDR3 nucleotides: TGTGCCAGTAGTATGGGGAACGCTGTCTATGGCTACACCTTC. Its translation: CASSMGNAVYGYTF.

This clonotype was seen more than once but under ten times. The V and J genes are TRBV5-1 and TRBJ2-1, with 10 bases aligning to TRBD2. Germline values: CDR1 SGHRS, CDR2 YFSETQ. Trimming took 1 base from V and 9 from J; bases not matched to a gene: 7. The CDR3 has 15 residues. The CDR3 sequence is CASSLSSGRDREQFF. The CDR3 DNA sequence: TGCGCCAGCAGCTTGTCTAGCGGGAGAGATCGTGAGCAGTTCTTC. Filled out from reference TRBV5-1 and TRBJ2-1, the complete variable domain reads KAGVTQTPRYLIKTRGQQVTLSCSPISGHRSVSWYQQTPGQGLQFLFEYFSETQRNKGNFPGRFSGRQFSNSRSEMNVSTLELGDSALYLCASSLSSGRDREQFFGPGTRLTVL.

This clonotype was counted only a few times. The V and J genes are TRBV24-1 and TRBJ2-5; 8 bases are a match to TRBD2. Unmatched junction bases numbered 3, after V lost 3 bases and J lost 1 base. CDR1 and CDR2 (germline): KGHDR, SFDVKD. The length of the CDR3 is 15 residues. Here the CDR3 DNA reads TGTGCCACCAGTGATCTAAGCGGGGGCCAAGAGACCCAGTACTTC. Translated: CATSDLSGGQETQYF.

This clonotype showed up many times. The CDR3 DNA follows: TGTGCCAGCAGTTCACAGGGTGATAATTCACCCCTCCACTTT. Translation gives CASSSQGDNSPLHF. This chain joins TRBV4-2 and TRBJ1-6, with a possible D match to TRBD1 (6 bases). The germline gives CDR1 LGHNA, CDR2 YNFKEQ. The V end lost 6 bases, the J end lost 5 bases, and 11 bases lay between the germline ends. This CDR3 comprises 14 residues.

This clonotype showed up just a few times. The V gene is TRBV4-2, the J gene TRBJ2-7, with 9 bases matching TRBD1. Per the germline V gene, CDR1 is LGHNA and CDR2 is YNFKEQ. The CDR3 extends over 16 amino acids. V was clipped by 0 bases and J by 4 bases; unmatched bases: 7. CDR3 bases: TGTGCCAGCAGCCAAGATATCGGGACAGGGCTTTACGAGCAGTACTTC. This codes for CASSQDIGTGLYEQYF.

This clonotype appeared many times. The J gene is TRBJ2-1, the V gene TRBV20-1; 11 bases map to TRBD2. With V trimmed by 1 base and J by 16 bases, 9 bases remained unmatched. The CDR3 is 13 residues long. Germline loops: CDR1 DFQATT, CDR2 SNEGSKA (reference sequence). In DNA form, the CDR3 reads TGCAGTGCTAGAGTTAGCGGGGGGGGCTCCCTCTTCTTC. Protein product: CSARVSGGGSLFF.

This clonotype turned up a few times. V gene TRBV7-6 combines with J gene TRBJ2-7; 8 bases fit TRBD1. CDR3 size: 18 residues. Trimming removed 3 bases from V and 3 bases from J; junction bases left unmatched: 16. Germline V lookup: CDR1 SGHVS, CDR2 FNYEAQ. The CDR3 here is CASSLDQTGDTFYYEQYF. CDR3 DNA sequence: TGTGCCAGCAGCTTGGATCAGACAGGGGATACTTTCTACTACGAGCAGTACTTC.

This clonotype was detected only a few times. This chain uses TRBV20-1 with TRBJ2-2; D is perhaps TRBD2 (6 bases). This CDR3 has 15 amino acids. V was clipped by 6 bases and J by 3 bases, with 17 bases between them. Germline CDR1 DFQATT, CDR2 SNEGSKA (reference sequence). The CDR3 sequence: CSAAGLGAHTGELFF. CDR3 DNA: TGCAGTGCAGCGGGCCTCGGGGCCCACACCGGGGAGCTGTTTTTT.

The sample holds a few counts of this clonotype. The chain recombines TRBV4-3 with TRBJ1-2, with TRBD1 as a possible D gene (5 bases). Germline V gives CDR1 LGHNA, CDR2 YSLEER. There are 16 residues in the CDR3. V gave up 0 bases and J gave up 6 bases, with 17 bases separating them. CDR3 nucleotides: TGCGCCAGCAGCCAAGATTATAGTGTGCGGGGACATGGCTACACCTTC. Protein: CASSQDYSVRGHGYTF.

This clonotype has just a few counts. This chain uses TRBV20-1 with TRBJ2-3; 10 bases line up with TRBD2. The CDR3 totals 15 residues. The ends lost 1 base at V and 1 base at J; junction bases unmatched: 2. Germline CDR1 is DFQATT and CDR2 is SNEGSKA (reference sequence). The CDR3 nucleotides are TGCAGTGCTAGAGTCGGGACTAGCGGCACAGATACGCAGTATTTT. Its translation is CSARVGTSGTDTQYF.

This clonotype was counted ten times or more. The genes are TRBV29-1 and TRBJ1-4; perhaps TRBD1 as D (5 bases). The germline CDR1 and CDR2 sequences are SQVTM and ANQGSEA. The CDR3 sequence is 12 residues long. The V gene lost 3 bases and the J gene lost 8 bases, with 10 bases spanning the gap. Here the CDR3 DNA reads TGCAGCGTTGATGGGGGGATGGAAAAACTGTTTTTT. It encodes CSVDGGMEKLFF.

This clonotype has only a few counts. V and J are TRBV11-3 and TRBJ2-5; D is possibly TRBD2 (5 bases). Germline-derived CDR1 and CDR2 are SGHNT and YENEEA. The CDR3 is 13 amino acids. Trimming stripped 5 bases from V and 7 bases from J, with 14 bases between. The CDR3 loop reads CASSPTIRGTQYF. CDR3 bases: TGTGCCAGCAGCCCTACTATACGGGGGACCCAGTACTTC.

This clonotype was counted at least ten times. The J gene is TRBJ2-1, the V gene TRBV20-1; 8 positions agree with TRBD2. V lost 4 bases and J lost 7; bases outside the gene matches: 12. The CDR3 is 15 amino acids. Germline CDR1 is DFQATT and CDR2 is SNEGSKA (reference sequence). CDR3 amino acids: CSAIRLAMSLNEQFF. DNA of the CDR3: TGCAGTGCTATTCGACTAGCGATGAGTCTAAATGAGCAGTTCTTC.

There are many counts of this clonotype. The rearrangement joins TRBV7-2 to TRBJ2-1; the D gene is possibly TRBD2 (5 bases). The V gene's germline CDR1 is SGHTA and CDR2 FQGNSA. Trimming pared 6 bases from V and 5 bases from J, leaving 20 bases between. The CDR3 length is 16 residues. The CDR3 reads CASSWLPGSGNNEQFF. CDR3 in DNA: TGTGCCAGCAGTTGGTTGCCGGGATCCGGAAACAATGAGCAGTTCTTC.

This clonotype was seen a handful of times. The CDR3 sequence: CASRAGAVNYGYTF. The CDR3 DNA follows: TGTGCCAGCAGGGCCGGGGCAGTAAACTATGGCTACACCTTC. The gene calls are TRBV2 and TRBJ1-2, with a tentative D call TRBD1 (5 bases). Trimming removed 6 bases from V and 2 bases from J, with 13 bases in between. The CDR3 loop spans 14 amino acids. Germline-derived CDR1 and CDR2 are SNHLY and FYNNEI.

The V call is TRBV7-9, the J call TRBJ2-3; D gene uncertain. Germline CDR1 and CDR2: SEHNR and FQNEAQ (reference sequence). The V end lost 4 bases, the J end lost 4 bases, and 9 bases lay between the germline ends. The CDR3 covers 13 residues. The chain's CDR3 is CASSYVSSDTQYF. DNA of the CDR3: TGTGCCAGCAGCTATGTCTCTTCAGATACGCAGTATTTT.